This T cell receptor (beta chain) derives from a study of blood T cells in healthy people across ages. Findings of the study overall: Age showed a roughly linear inverse relationship with TCR beta diversity per million T cells. The CMV status of each donor remained undetermined, and this could have confounded shifts in expanded clonotypes. Strongly correlated with naive T cell percentage was TCR beta diversity.

The CDR3 is made up of 15 amino acids. The V and J ends lost 7 bases and 4 bases respectively, with 19 bases between them. The second PCR ran about 6 to 12 cycles with a sample-barcoded 5' primer and J-beta primers. TCRdb re-derived calls from the 5' RACE reads in MiXCR, one entry per CDR3 protein. The sample includes 850,000 to 1,100,000 distinct CDR3 sequences, about two fifths of them seen just once. On this clonotype: Its antigen is currently unknown.

The sample consisted of blood. The sequence was collected from a man in his late teens or twenties in good health. This chain joins TRBV12-3 or TRBV12-4 and TRBJ1-1; D remains unclear. DNA of the CDR3: TGTGCCAGCACCTACCTCCCCGGGGTAGGCACTGAAGCTTTCTTT. This gives the protein CASTYLPGVGTEAFF.